This T cell receptor beta chain is drawn from a study of T-cell memory formation after mild COVID-19. About the research overall: For the most part, TCR clusters were specific to one donor. Findings of the study overall: CD4+ contracting clones lay mainly in CM and EM, CD8+ ones in EMRA. There was a balanced CD4/CD8 profile in clones contracting day 15 to 85, and later expanders leaned CD4+.

The CDR3 covers 13 residues. As regards this clonotype: Its target is unknown. One end of the junction fails to match germline, which may point to a read error.

In TCRdb, the 5' RACE reads were re-called with MiXCR into one record per CDR3 protein. The sample has about 470,000 distinct CDR3 sequences, about 20% seen once. This rearrangement joins TRBV12-3 or TRBV12-4 to TRBJ2-4, with D unclear. This clonotype originated in an adult woman who had mild COVID-19 (a few samples of this study predate the infection). Cell type and time point are not known. The sequencing sample was made of PBMCs or a T cell subset sorted from them (not recorded which). In nucleotides, the CDR3 is TGTGCTAGCAGTTCGGCGTCGCGAAACATTCAGTACTTC. Amino acids: CASSSASRNIQYF.